Listed below are T cell receptor beta chains from one sample, sequenced in a study of cytomegalovirus exposure and HLA in healthy donors. TCRdb's copy holds only in-frame clones and misses some; the assay was immunoSEQ multiplex PCR. The profile covers over 150,000 clones, with around 75% appearing a single time and 1.5% to 2% taken by the ten largest. Specimen: PBMCs. The receptor set was obtained from a human donor in good health. Both conserved end residues are trimmed from each CDR3. Fields, in order: CDR3 length, clone size, D gene, J gene, V gene, CDR3 protein. A D gene is named only where the DNA matches it firmly. Some rows have no size entry. The others give once, few or many, or a class for an expanded clone.

11 | - | - | TRBJ1-2 | TRBV6-6 | ASSYVQGYGYT
13 | - | TRBD1 | TRBJ2-3 | TRBV4-3 | ASSHVQGVRDTQY
14 | - | TRBD2 | TRBJ2-1 | TRBV9 | ASTRGGTSGRGEQF
15 | - | - | TRBJ1-4 | TRBV5-1 | ASSLAEWSGANEKLF
14 | few | TRBD1 | TRBJ2-1 | TRBV9 | ASSGQGGGGPNEQF
14 | few | TRBD1 | TRBJ2-7 | TRBV4-1 | ASSQIPGQVTYEQY
13 | - | TRBD2 | TRBJ2-3 | TRBV25-1 | ASSLPRGYTDTQY
14 | once | TRBD1 | TRBJ2-2 | TRBV4-1 | ASSPRTGGDTGELF
8 | few | - | TRBJ1-2 | TRBV2 | ASSGHGYT
11 | - | - | TRBJ2-1 | TRBV7-3 | ASSQQPLNEQF
10 | - | TRBD1 | TRBJ1-2 | TRBV7-9 | ASSRTGGGYT
12 | - | TRBD1 | TRBJ1-1 | TRBV27 | ASSPDRESTEAF
13 | - | TRBD1 | TRBJ1-1 | TRBV4-2 | ASSQGTGQSTEAF
13 | - | - | TRBJ1-5 | TRBV15 | ATSNAGPGPQPQH
13 | - | - | TRBJ1-2 | TRBV5-4 | ASSLGGRQAYGYT
12 | - | TRBD1 | TRBJ2-5 | TRBV19 | ASNGDRGQETQY
12 | - | TRBD2 | TRBJ2-2 | TRBV6-5 | ASSLPGGSGELF
12 | - | - | TRBJ1-2 | TRBV5-4 | ASSFRETNYGYT
10 | - | TRBD1 | TRBJ1-1 | TRBV5-4 | ASSPTGIEAF
12 | - | TRBD1 | TRBJ1-3 | TRBV9 | ASSPTGAGNTIY
12 | few | - | TRBJ1-2 | TRBV7-2 | ASSRTANPGGYT
17 | - | TRBD1 | TRBJ1-4 | TRBV7-8 | ASSLYKTGTGVNNEKLF
12 | - | - | TRBJ2-7 | TRBV5-1 | ASSFEGSSYEQY
14 | - | - | TRBJ2-7 | TRBV27 | ASSLRPQTGHYEQY
13 | - | - | TRBJ2-2 | TRBV5-1 | ASRYEGAVTGELF
11 | few | TRBD2 | TRBJ2-1 | TRBV29-1 | SVETWGGNEQF
13 | - | TRBD1 | TRBJ2-3 | TRBV7-2 | ASSLVGTGGDTQY
9 | - | - | TRBJ2-1 | TRBV4-1 | ASSLASEQF
13 | once | - | TRBJ1-4 | TRBV15 | ATSRDRGLSEKLF
11 | - | - | TRBJ2-3 | TRBV5-1 | ASSLDITDTQY
14 | - | TRBD2 | TRBJ2-5 | TRBV5-6 | ASSPGTSGGWETQY